This T cell receptor beta chain was found in a study of graft-versus-host responses after intestinal transplantation. At the level of the study: Grafts were multivisceral, liver-intestinal, or isolated intestinal. Tacrolimus and steroids were given for around 3 years to all recipients after anti-thymocyte globulin induction. Overall study results and limits: Graft-versus-host to host-versus-graft clonal ratios in allografts were high in patients with graft-donor T cell macrochimerism. Recipient marrow held GvH clones, some first seen in ileum or blood.

Using immunoSEQ multiplex PCR, the repertoire was profiled, and TCRdb retains in-frame clones only, with some absent. The data contain 85,000 to 100,000 clones, 90% to 95% of them singletons. Points on this clone: Its antigen is as yet unknown.

V dropped 0 bases and J dropped 4; count of bases not matched to a gene: 6. The CDR3 sequence is 15 residues long. From germline, CDR1 is LGHNA and CDR2 YSLEER. Source: unstimulated CD8+ T cells sorted from spleen or lymph node cells, taken before intestinal transplant. This clonotype originated in a human donor who received an intestinal transplant. The chain recombines TRBV4-3 with TRBJ2-7; TRBD1 matches at 7 bases. DNA for the CDR3: TGCGCCAGCAGCCAAGAGGGACAGTCTATATACGAGCAGTACTTC. Residues: CASSQEGQSIYEQYF.